The clone carrying this T cell receptor beta chain turned up a few times. What it binds is unknown. Uncontrolled infection, other autoimmune disease, pregnancy or lactation excluded patients. This entry belongs to a study of T cells in Graves' hyperthyroidism and ophthalmopathy. Whole-study findings and limits: A 13 V-J model separated ophthalmopathy from stable hyperthyroidism.

TCR beta CDR3 sequences were amplified from RNA transcripts. Initially, a first-round RT-PCR of the TCR CDR3 employed the HTBI primer set. MiXCR, applied by TCRdb to the multiplex PCR reads, yields one record per CDR3 protein. The table has about 460,000 distinct CDR3 sequences, roughly 23% seen once. The CDR3 loop spans 17 amino acids. Trimming left V 0 bases short and J 5 bases short, with 20 bases between. CDR1 and CDR2 (germline): SGDLS, YYNGEE. The sample comprised blood. This receptor was taken from a woman between 65 and 79 years old with Graves' ophthalmopathy. The chain couples TRBV9 to TRBJ1-2; D is possibly TRBD1 (5 bases). The CDR3 reads CASSVGGPGRGTYGYTF. CDR3 bases: TGTGCCAGCAGCGTAGGGGGACCAGGGAGGGGTACTTATGGCTACACCTTC.